This entry concerns a single T cell receptor (beta chain). This specimen belongs to a study of radiation and T cells in renal cell carcinoma. The protocol was immunoSEQ multiplex PCR, while the TCRdb copy is restricted to in-frame clones and leaves out a portion. The sample records just under 150,000 clones, 65% to 90% being singletons. The CDR3 runs to 15 residues. Germline loops: CDR1 MDHEN, CDR2 SYDVKM. V was pared by 5 bases and J by 5 bases, with 6 bases of the junction left unmatched. The time point is: blood 4 weeks post-SBRT, at nephrectomy. The treatment is: 15 Gy SBRT to primary tumor, nephrectomy 4 weeks later. Blood was sampled at baseline, 2 weeks and 4 weeks after SBRT. Clear cell pathology was present in this patient's renal cell carcinoma.

This TCR derives from a woman aged 45-65 years with renal cell carcinoma. The starting material was blood, obtained from a patient whose treatment included radiotherapy and nephrectomy. The chain joins TRBV28 to TRBJ2-5, with 12 bases lining up with TRBD1. CDR3 region: CASSLMGTGGETQYF. In DNA form, the CDR3 reads TGTGCCAGCAGTCTCATGGGGACAGGGGGCGAGACCCAGTACTTC.